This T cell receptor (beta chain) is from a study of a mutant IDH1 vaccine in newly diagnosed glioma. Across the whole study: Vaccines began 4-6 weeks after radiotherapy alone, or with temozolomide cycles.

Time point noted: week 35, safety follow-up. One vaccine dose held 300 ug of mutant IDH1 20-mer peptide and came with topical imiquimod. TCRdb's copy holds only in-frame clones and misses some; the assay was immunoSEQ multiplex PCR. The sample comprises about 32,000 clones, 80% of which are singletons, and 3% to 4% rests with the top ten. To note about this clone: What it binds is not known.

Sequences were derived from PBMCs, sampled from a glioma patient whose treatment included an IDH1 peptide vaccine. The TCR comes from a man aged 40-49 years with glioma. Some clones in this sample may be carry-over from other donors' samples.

CDR3 bases: TGTGCCTGGAGCCTCAAGGGGACACCTCCCTACAATGAGCAGTTCTTC. This codes for CAWSLKGTPPYNEQFF. This chain links TRBV30 with TRBJ2-1, with D possibly being TRBD1 (6 bases). Trimming stripped 3 bases from V and 2 bases from J, with 17 bases between. The CDR3 consists of 16 residues. The germline V gene encodes CDR1 GTSNPN and CDR2 SVGIG (reference sequence).